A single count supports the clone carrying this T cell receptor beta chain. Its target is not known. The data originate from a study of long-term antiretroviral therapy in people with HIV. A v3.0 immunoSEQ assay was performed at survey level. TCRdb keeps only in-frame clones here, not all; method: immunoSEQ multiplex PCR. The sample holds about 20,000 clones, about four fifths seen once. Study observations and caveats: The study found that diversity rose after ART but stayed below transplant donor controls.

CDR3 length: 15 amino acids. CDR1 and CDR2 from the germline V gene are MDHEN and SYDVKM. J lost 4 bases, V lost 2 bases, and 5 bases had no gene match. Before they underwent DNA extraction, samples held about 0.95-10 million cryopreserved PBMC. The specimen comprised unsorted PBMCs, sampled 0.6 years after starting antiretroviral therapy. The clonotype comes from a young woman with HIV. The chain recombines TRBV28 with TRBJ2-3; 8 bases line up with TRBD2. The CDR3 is CASSLGREGPDTQYF. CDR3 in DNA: TGTGCCAGCAGTTTAGGACGGGAGGGCCCAGATACGCAGTATTTT.